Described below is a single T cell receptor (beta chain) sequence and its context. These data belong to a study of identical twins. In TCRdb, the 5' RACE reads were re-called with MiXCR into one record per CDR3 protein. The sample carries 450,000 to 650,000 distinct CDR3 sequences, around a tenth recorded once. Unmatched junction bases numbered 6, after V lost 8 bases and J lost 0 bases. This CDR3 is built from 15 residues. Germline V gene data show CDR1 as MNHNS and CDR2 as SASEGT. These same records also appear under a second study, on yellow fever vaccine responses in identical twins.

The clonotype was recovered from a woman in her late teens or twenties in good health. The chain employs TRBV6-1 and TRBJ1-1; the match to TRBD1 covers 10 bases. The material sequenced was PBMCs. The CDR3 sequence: CASGTGAFLNTEAFF. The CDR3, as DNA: TGTGCCAGCGGGACAGGGGCCTTCCTGAACACTGAAGCTTTCTTT.